This T cell receptor beta chain emerged from a study of blood T cells in healthy people across ages. Study conclusions and caveats: As age increased, TCR beta diversity per million T cells fell in a roughly linear fashion.

Germline-derived CDR1 and CDR2 are MNHEY and SVGAGI. CDR3 length equals 15 residues. The V end lost 6 bases, the J end lost 8 bases, and 19 bases lay between the germline ends. Primers used in a second PCR of about 6 to 11 cycles were a sample-barcoded 5' primer and a J-beta primer mix. Each CDR3 protein is one row after TCRdb ran MiXCR on the 5' RACE reads. Of more than 650,000 distinct CDR3 sequences listed, about 53% are singletons. This clonotype was recorded once. Its antigen remains unknown. This receptor was obtained from an older man in good health. Sequencing was performed on blood. The chain employs TRBV6-5 and TRBJ1-4; D is perhaps TRBD1 (6 bases). As DNA, the CDR3 is TGTGCCAGCAGGAGTCATGGGGGCTGGAGAGAAAAACTGTTTTTT. It codes for CASRSHGGWREKLFF.